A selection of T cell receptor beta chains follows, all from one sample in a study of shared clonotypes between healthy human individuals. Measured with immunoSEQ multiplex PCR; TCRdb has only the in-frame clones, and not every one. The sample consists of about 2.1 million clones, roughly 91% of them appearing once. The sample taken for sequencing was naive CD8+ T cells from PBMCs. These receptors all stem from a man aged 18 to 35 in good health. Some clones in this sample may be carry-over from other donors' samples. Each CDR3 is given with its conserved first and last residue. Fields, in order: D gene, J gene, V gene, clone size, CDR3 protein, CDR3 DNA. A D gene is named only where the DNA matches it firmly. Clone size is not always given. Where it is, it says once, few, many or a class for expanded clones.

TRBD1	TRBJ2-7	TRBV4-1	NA	CASSQGQLIYEQYF	TGCGCCAGCAGCCAGGGACAGCTTATATACGAGCAGTACTTC
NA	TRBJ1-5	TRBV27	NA	CASSYYSNQPQHF	TGTGCCAGCAGTTACTACAGCAATCAGCCCCAGCATTTT
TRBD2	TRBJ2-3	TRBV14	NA	CASSLIAGWDTQYF	TGTGCCAGCAGCCTAATAGCGGGATGGGATACGCAGTATTTT
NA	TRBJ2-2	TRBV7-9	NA	CASSFVLGNTGELFF	TGTGCCAGCAGCTTTGTATTAGGGAACACCGGGGAGCTGTTTTTT
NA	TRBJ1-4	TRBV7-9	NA	CASSSGEKLFF	TGTGCCAGCAGCTCCGGGGAAAAACTGTTTTTT
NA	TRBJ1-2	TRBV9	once	CASSGPGTDYGYTF	TGTGCCAGCAGCGGACCAGGGACGGACTATGGCTACACCTTC
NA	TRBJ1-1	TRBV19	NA	CASSSHMPTVRVLNTEAFF	TGTGCCAGTAGTTCACATATGCCGACAGTCCGTGTCCTGAACACTGAAGCTTTCTTT
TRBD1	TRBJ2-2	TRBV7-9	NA	CASSLAIGGNTGELFF	TGTGCCAGCAGCTTAGCGATAGGGGGCAACACCGGGGAGCTGTTTTTT
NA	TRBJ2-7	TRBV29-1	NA	CSVADTSYEQYF	TGCAGCGTTGCCGACACGTCCTACGAGCAGTACTTC
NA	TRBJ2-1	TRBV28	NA	CASSFAREPPYNEQFF	TGTGCCAGCAGTTTCGCGCGGGAACCGCCCTACAATGAGCAGTTCTTC
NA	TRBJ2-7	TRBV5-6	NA	CASSLDYYEQYF	TGTGCCAGCAGCTTGGACTACTACGAGCAGTACTTC
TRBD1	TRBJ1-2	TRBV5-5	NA	CASSHGTGSRGYTF	TGTGCCAGCAGCCATGGGACAGGCTCACGCGGCTACACCTTC
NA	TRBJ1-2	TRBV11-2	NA	CASSLVGGAGYGYTF	TGTGCCAGCAGCTTAGTTGGGGGCGCGGGCTATGGCTACACCTTC
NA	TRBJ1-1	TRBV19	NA	CASSIDRESGTEAFF	TGTGCCAGTAGTATAGACCGGGAATCGGGGACTGAAGCTTTCTTT
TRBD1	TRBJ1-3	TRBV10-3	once	CAIRDRERGNTIYF	TGTGCCATCAGAGACAGGGAGAGGGGAAACACCATATATTTT
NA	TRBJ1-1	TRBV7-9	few	CASSPGQEAFF	TGTGCCAGCAGCCCCGGACAGGAAGCTTTCTTT
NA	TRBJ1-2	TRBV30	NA	CAWSLIAYGYTF	TGTGCCTGGAGCCTTATCGCCTATGGCTACACCTTC
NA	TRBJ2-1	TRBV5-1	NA	CASSPGSGPPENEQFF	TGCGCCAGCAGCCCGGGGTCTGGTCCTCCCGAGAATGAGCAGTTCTTC
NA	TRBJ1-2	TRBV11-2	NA	CASSPRASDYGYTF	TGTGCCAGCAGCCCACGGGCCTCGGACTATGGCTACACCTTC